A selection of T cell receptor beta chains follows, all from one sample in a study of cytomegalovirus exposure and HLA in healthy donors. The data were produced by immunoSEQ multiplex PCR, yet TCRdb's version contains in-frame clones alone and is incomplete. The sample consists of approximately 300,000 clones, roughly four fifths of them appearing once. The sequencing input was PBMCs. The receptors shown here come from a woman aged 40-49 years in good health and CMV-seropositive. Each CDR3 is given with its conserved first and last residue. The D gene is left open where the match is weak. Clone size is not always given. Where it is, it says once, few, many or a class for expanded clones.

len: 12; j_gene: TRBJ1-1; abundance: NA; v_gene: TRBV15; d_gene: NA; CDR3nt: TGTGCCACCAGCCAGACAGGCCCTGAAGCTTTCTTT; CDR3aa: CATSQTGPEAFF
len: 14; j_gene: TRBJ2-7; abundance: NA; v_gene: TRBV6-5; d_gene: TRBD2; CDR3nt: TGTGCCAGCAGTCTGGCGGGAGGTCCCTACGAGCAGTACTTC; CDR3aa: CASSLAGGPYEQYF
len: 18; j_gene: TRBJ1-3; abundance: NA; v_gene: TRBV27; d_gene: NA; CDR3nt: TGTGCCAGCAGTTATCGATTTCCTGCAGGGTCTTCTGGAAACACCATATATTTT; CDR3aa: CASSYRFPAGSSGNTIYF
len: 17; j_gene: TRBJ1-4; abundance: NA; v_gene: TRBV5-6; d_gene: NA; CDR3nt: TGTGCCAGCAGCTTGTCTGCAGGGGCGACTTACAATGAAAAACTGTTTTTT; CDR3aa: CASSLSAGATYNEKLFF
len: 19; j_gene: TRBJ1-6; abundance: once; v_gene: TRBV6-4; d_gene: TRBD1; CDR3nt: TGTGCCAGCAGTGACCTACGGGACAGGGGTAGCTCCTATAATTCACCCCTCCACTTT; CDR3aa: CASSDLRDRGSSYNSPLHF
len: 16; j_gene: TRBJ1-2; abundance: NA; v_gene: TRBV10-3; d_gene: TRBD1; CDR3nt: TGTGCCATCAGCGACCGCCGGGACAGGGGGAACTATGGCTACACCTTC; CDR3aa: CAISDRRDRGNYGYTF
len: 16; j_gene: TRBJ2-1; abundance: NA; v_gene: TRBV27; d_gene: NA; CDR3nt: TGTGCCAGCAGTTTAGAAAGCGGGCTCTCCTACAATGAGCAGTTCTTC; CDR3aa: CASSLESGLSYNEQFF
len: 13; j_gene: TRBJ2-7; abundance: NA; v_gene: TRBV19; d_gene: TRBD2; CDR3nt: TGTGCCAGTAGCCCAGCGGGGATTTACGAGCAGTACTTC; CDR3aa: CASSPAGIYEQYF
len: 14; j_gene: TRBJ1-1; abundance: NA; v_gene: TRBV28; d_gene: TRBD1; CDR3nt: TGTGCCAGCAGAGGGACAGTAGCGAACACTGAAGCTTTCTTT; CDR3aa: CASRGTVANTEAFF
len: 12; j_gene: TRBJ2-1; abundance: few; v_gene: TRBV7-2; d_gene: NA; CDR3nt: TGTGCCAGCAGCCCTTCAGGAAATGAGCAGTTCTTC; CDR3aa: CASSPSGNEQFF
len: 15; j_gene: TRBJ2-3; abundance: NA; v_gene: TRBV2; d_gene: NA; CDR3nt: TGTGCCAGCAGTGAAAGGCAGGTGTCAACAGATACGCAGTATTTT; CDR3aa: CASSERQVSTDTQYF
len: 15; j_gene: TRBJ1-4; abundance: NA; v_gene: TRBV6-5; d_gene: TRBD1; CDR3nt: TGTGCCAGCAGTTCGCAGGGACAGGGGGCTGAAAAACTGTTTTTT; CDR3aa: CASSSQGQGAEKLFF
len: 15; j_gene: TRBJ1-1; abundance: NA; v_gene: TRBV5-6; d_gene: TRBD1; CDR3nt: TGTGCCAGCAGCTTAAGGACAGGGATGAACACTGAAGCTTTCTTT; CDR3aa: CASSLRTGMNTEAFF
len: 16; j_gene: TRBJ2-7; abundance: NA; v_gene: TRBV14; d_gene: NA; CDR3nt: TGTGCCAGCAGCCAAGGAAAGGCAGGGTGGCATAACGAGCAGTACTTC; CDR3aa: CASSQGKAGWHNEQYF
len: 15; j_gene: TRBJ2-3; abundance: once; v_gene: TRBV29-1; d_gene: TRBD2; CDR3nt: TGCAGCGTTGAACCTAGCGGAGCTCTCACAGATACGCAGTATTTT; CDR3aa: CSVEPSGALTDTQYF
len: 12; j_gene: TRBJ2-5; abundance: NA; v_gene: TRBV28; d_gene: NA; CDR3nt: TGTGCCAGCAGCGAGAGTCTAGAGACCCAGTACTTC; CDR3aa: CASSESLETQYF
len: 14; j_gene: TRBJ1-2; abundance: NA; v_gene: TRBV28; d_gene: TRBD1; CDR3nt: TGTGCCAGCATTACCGGGACAGGGGGCCATGGCTACACCTTC; CDR3aa: CASITGTGGHGYTF
len: 16; j_gene: TRBJ2-1; abundance: NA; v_gene: TRBV7-9; d_gene: TRBD2; CDR3nt: TGTGCCAGCAGCCAGCGGGGCGACGGCTCCTACAATGAGCAGTTCTTC; CDR3aa: CASSQRGDGSYNEQFF
len: 12; j_gene: TRBJ2-1; abundance: NA; v_gene: TRBV7-2; d_gene: NA; CDR3nt: TGTGCCAGCAGCTTATACGAGGATGAGCAGTTCTTC; CDR3aa: CASSLYEDEQFF
len: 12; j_gene: TRBJ2-5; abundance: NA; v_gene: TRBV5-1; d_gene: NA; CDR3nt: TGCGCCAGCAGCTTCAGGGAAGAGACCCAGTACTTC; CDR3aa: CASSFREETQYF
len: 11; j_gene: TRBJ2-7; abundance: NA; v_gene: TRBV2; d_gene: NA; CDR3nt: TGTGCCAGCAGTGTCTACCACGAGCAGTACTTC; CDR3aa: CASSVYHEQYF
len: 11; j_gene: TRBJ1-1; abundance: NA; v_gene: TRBV20-1; d_gene: NA; CDR3nt: TGCAGTGCTAGAGGTGTCCGTGAAGCTTTCTTT; CDR3aa: CSARGVREAFF
len: 12; j_gene: TRBJ2-1; abundance: NA; v_gene: TRBV6-5; d_gene: NA; CDR3nt: TGTGCCAGCAGCCTTAATTTCAATGAGCAGTTCTTC; CDR3aa: CASSLNFNEQFF
len: 14; j_gene: TRBJ2-7; abundance: NA; v_gene: TRBV5-6; d_gene: TRBD2; CDR3nt: TGTGCCAGCAGCGGGGGACTAATCTCCTACGAGCAGTACTTC; CDR3aa: CASSGGLISYEQYF
len: 14; j_gene: TRBJ2-7; abundance: NA; v_gene: TRBV28; d_gene: TRBD2; CDR3nt: TGTGCCAGCATACGGGGGACTAGCTACCACGAGCAGTACTTC; CDR3aa: CASIRGTSYHEQYF
len: 12; j_gene: TRBJ2-7; abundance: NA; v_gene: TRBV2; d_gene: NA; CDR3nt: TGTGCCAGCAGTGACCTAGCTTGCGAGCAGTACTTC; CDR3aa: CASSDLACEQYF
len: 13; j_gene: TRBJ1-2; abundance: NA; v_gene: TRBV30; d_gene: TRBD1; CDR3nt: TGTGCCTGGACCTTGGACAGGGGGTTTGGCTACACCTTC; CDR3aa: CAWTLDRGFGYTF
len: 16; j_gene: TRBJ2-1; abundance: NA; v_gene: TRBV4-3; d_gene: TRBD1; CDR3nt: TGCGCCAGCAGCCAGGGGACAGGGTATTCCTACAATGAGCAGTTCTTC; CDR3aa: CASSQGTGYSYNEQFF
len: 14; j_gene: TRBJ2-7; abundance: NA; v_gene: TRBV4-3; d_gene: NA; CDR3nt: TGCGCCAGCAGCCAAGAGAGAGGGCGGCACGAGCAGTACTTC; CDR3aa: CASSQERGRHEQYF
len: 14; j_gene: TRBJ2-2; abundance: NA; v_gene: TRBV9; d_gene: NA; CDR3nt: TGTGCCAGCAGCGGTAGCGGAAACACCGGGGAGCTGTTTTTT; CDR3aa: CASSGSGNTGELFF
len: 17; j_gene: TRBJ2-6; abundance: few; v_gene: TRBV11-3; d_gene: TRBD1; CDR3nt: TGTGCCAGCAGCTCGGGACAGGTCGGCTCTGGGGCCAACGTCCTGACTTTC; CDR3aa: CASSSGQVGSGANVLTF
len: 20; j_gene: TRBJ2-3; abundance: NA; v_gene: TRBV9; d_gene: NA; CDR3nt: TGTGCCAGCACCGTAGGAGGGGGGGGGATAGCGGCGTCTAGCACAGATACGCAGTATTTT; CDR3aa: CASTVGGGGIAASSTDTQYF
len: 11; j_gene: TRBJ2-7; abundance: NA; v_gene: TRBV27; d_gene: NA; CDR3nt: TGTGCCAGCAGTACTAACTACGAGCAGTACTTC; CDR3aa: CASSTNYEQYF
len: 17; j_gene: TRBJ1-2; abundance: NA; v_gene: TRBV15; d_gene: TRBD1; CDR3nt: TGTGCCACCAGCAGAGATTCCGGGACAGGGGTGAACTATGGCTACACCTTC; CDR3aa: CATSRDSGTGVNYGYTF
len: 17; j_gene: TRBJ2-3; abundance: NA; v_gene: TRBV7-2; d_gene: NA; CDR3nt: TGTGCCAGCAGCTTAGTAGTAGGAGGGCGTCGTGAAGATACGCAGTATTTT; CDR3aa: CASSLVVGGRREDTQYF
len: 13; j_gene: TRBJ2-7; abundance: few; v_gene: TRBV7-2; d_gene: NA; CDR3nt: TGTGCCAGCAGCTTAGACACAAACTACGAGCAGTACTTC; CDR3aa: CASSLDTNYEQYF
len: 15; j_gene: TRBJ2-2; abundance: NA; v_gene: TRBV18; d_gene: NA; CDR3nt: TGTGCCAGCTCACTACCTCCCAGGGACACCGGGGAGCTGTTTTTT; CDR3aa: CASSLPPRDTGELFF
len: 17; j_gene: TRBJ2-4; abundance: NA; v_gene: TRBV28; d_gene: TRBD1; CDR3nt: TGTGCCAGCAGTTTGGTGGGACAGGGCTTGGGCAAAAACATTCAGTACTTC; CDR3aa: CASSLVGQGLGKNIQYF
len: 14; j_gene: TRBJ2-7; abundance: NA; v_gene: TRBV9; d_gene: NA; CDR3nt: TGTGCCAGCAGCGGAACCGGGGTAGAGGGCGAGCAGTACTTC; CDR3aa: CASSGTGVEGEQYF
len: 14; j_gene: TRBJ2-7; abundance: NA; v_gene: TRBV7-2; d_gene: NA; CDR3nt: TGTGCCAGCAGCTTAACCCCAGCGGAGTACGAGCAGTACTTC; CDR3aa: CASSLTPAEYEQYF
len: 13; j_gene: TRBJ1-5; abundance: NA; v_gene: TRBV30; d_gene: TRBD1; CDR3nt: TGTGGCGCGAGGGGACAGAACAATCAGCCCCAGCATTTT; CDR3aa: CGARGQNNQPQHF
len: 17; j_gene: TRBJ2-7; abundance: NA; v_gene: TRBV19; d_gene: TRBD1; CDR3nt: TGTGCCAGTAGTCCCTCCCCTTCAGGGGGCGTCGCCTACGAGCAGTACTTC; CDR3aa: CASSPSPSGGVAYEQYF
len: 19; j_gene: TRBJ2-2; abundance: NA; v_gene: TRBV27; d_gene: TRBD2; CDR3nt: TGTGCCAGCAGTTCCCAGAGAGTGTCGGGACTATCTAACACCGGGGAGCTGTTTTTT; CDR3aa: CASSSQRVSGLSNTGELFF
len: 14; j_gene: TRBJ2-5; abundance: NA; v_gene: TRBV7-3; d_gene: TRBD2; CDR3nt: TGTGCCAGCAGCCGTGGCGGGGGTCAAGAGACCCAGTACTTC; CDR3aa: CASSRGGGQETQYF
len: 13; j_gene: TRBJ2-7; abundance: once; v_gene: TRBV6-6; d_gene: TRBD1; CDR3nt: TGTGCCAGCACCCAGGGGACAGGGGACGAGCAGTACTTC; CDR3aa: CASTQGTGDEQYF
len: 17; j_gene: TRBJ2-1; abundance: NA; v_gene: TRBV4-3; d_gene: TRBD2; CDR3nt: TGCGCCAGCAGCCCGGGGGCGAGCGGGAGGGCCGGGAATGAGCAGTTCTTC; CDR3aa: CASSPGASGRAGNEQFF
len: 15; j_gene: TRBJ2-7; abundance: NA; v_gene: TRBV10-3; d_gene: TRBD1; CDR3nt: TGTGCCATCAGTGGGGGGACAGAGAGTTCCTACGAGCAGTACTTC; CDR3aa: CAISGGTESSYEQYF
len: 14; j_gene: TRBJ2-7; abundance: once; v_gene: TRBV4-3; d_gene: NA; CDR3nt: TGCGCCAGCAGCCAAACCGGGGATTCATACGAGCAGTACTTC; CDR3aa: CASSQTGDSYEQYF
len: 16; j_gene: TRBJ2-1; abundance: NA; v_gene: TRBV7-3; d_gene: TRBD2; CDR3nt: TGTGCCAGCAGCCCGCACGGGGGGGAGCTGGGCGATGAGCAGTTCTTC; CDR3aa: CASSPHGGELGDEQFF
len: 14; j_gene: TRBJ2-7; abundance: NA; v_gene: TRBV7-2; d_gene: NA; CDR3nt: TGTGCCAGCAGCCGCTCTAGTAGCAACTACGAGCAGTACTTC; CDR3aa: CASSRSSSNYEQYF
len: 17; j_gene: TRBJ2-7; abundance: NA; v_gene: TRBV7-9; d_gene: NA; CDR3nt: TGTGCCAGCAGCTTTATGAGTTCGGGCGCAGGGATCTACGAGCAGTACTTC; CDR3aa: CASSFMSSGAGIYEQYF
len: 12; j_gene: TRBJ2-1; abundance: NA; v_gene: TRBV30; d_gene: NA; CDR3nt: TGTGCCTGGAGTTTTGGCAACAATGAGCAGTTCTTC; CDR3aa: CAWSFGNNEQFF
len: 14; j_gene: TRBJ2-2; abundance: NA; v_gene: TRBV5-4; d_gene: NA; CDR3nt: TGTGCCAGCACCAACCAGGGAGGCCCCGGGGAGCTGTTTTTT; CDR3aa: CASTNQGGPGELFF
len: 15; j_gene: TRBJ1-5; abundance: NA; v_gene: TRBV7-2; d_gene: TRBD1; CDR3nt: TGTGCCAGCAGCGTCCGGGACAGGGACTATCAGCCCCAGCATTTT; CDR3aa: CASSVRDRDYQPQHF